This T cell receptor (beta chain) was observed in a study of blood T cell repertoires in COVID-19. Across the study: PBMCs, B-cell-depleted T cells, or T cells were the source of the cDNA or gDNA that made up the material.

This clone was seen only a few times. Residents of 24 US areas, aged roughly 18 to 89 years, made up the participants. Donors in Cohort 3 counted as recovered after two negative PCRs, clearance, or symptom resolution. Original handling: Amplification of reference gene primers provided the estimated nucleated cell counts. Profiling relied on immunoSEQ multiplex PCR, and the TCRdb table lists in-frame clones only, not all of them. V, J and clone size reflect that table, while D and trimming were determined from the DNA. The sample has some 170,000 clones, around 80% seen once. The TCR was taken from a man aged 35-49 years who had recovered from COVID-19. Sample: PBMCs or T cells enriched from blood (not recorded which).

The CDR3: CASSVGTGRVNTIYF. DNA for the CDR3: TGTGCCAGCAGCGTAGGGACAGGGAGGGTAAACACCATATATTTT. The chain carries TRBV9 and TRBJ1-3; 8 nucleotides align to TRBD1. J gave up 6 bases and V 0 bases, and 5 bases lay outside the gene matches. Per germline, CDR1 SGDLS and CDR2 YYNGEE. The CDR3 is 15 amino acids.